A selection of T cell receptor beta chains follows, all from one sample in a study of cytomegalovirus exposure and HLA in healthy donors. Sequenced by immunoSEQ multiplex PCR; TCRdb stores in-frame clones only, minus some. The repertoire has fewer than 200,000 clones, 80% of them found once; the top ten carry 0.65%. Sequencing used PBMCs. Receptor source: a boy younger than 18 in good health and CMV-seronegative. Both conserved end residues are part of each CDR3.

TRBJ2-7 TRBV6-5 CASSSLATPYEQYF
TRBJ2-1 TRBV19 CASRGLSYNEQFF
TRBJ1-1 TRBV19 CATLEETEAFF
TRBJ2-1 TRBV7-2 CASSFTGTSGLFLEQFF
TRBJ2-5 TRBV5-4 CASSSYGRDRVYF
TRBJ2-5 TRBV30 CAWSTGGLTETQYF
TRBJ2-3 TRBV28 CASSLGTVSFWEYF
TRBJ1-3 TRBV6-6 CASSLTGNAGNTIYF
TRBJ1-1 TRBV7-2 CASSLGGTGYANTEAFF
TRBJ1-5 TRBV7-7 CASSLGQGQPQHF
TRBJ2-5 TRBV18 CASSPQGSGGETQYF
TRBJ1-6 TRBV6-1 CASRRAFNSPLHF
TRBJ2-5 TRBV9 CASSAGLAGGETQYF
TRBJ1-1 TRBV30 CAWSRGTGVEAFF
TRBJ2-7 TRBV11-3 CASSLELAGDREQYF
TRBJ2-1 TRBV13 CASSLDSNEQFF